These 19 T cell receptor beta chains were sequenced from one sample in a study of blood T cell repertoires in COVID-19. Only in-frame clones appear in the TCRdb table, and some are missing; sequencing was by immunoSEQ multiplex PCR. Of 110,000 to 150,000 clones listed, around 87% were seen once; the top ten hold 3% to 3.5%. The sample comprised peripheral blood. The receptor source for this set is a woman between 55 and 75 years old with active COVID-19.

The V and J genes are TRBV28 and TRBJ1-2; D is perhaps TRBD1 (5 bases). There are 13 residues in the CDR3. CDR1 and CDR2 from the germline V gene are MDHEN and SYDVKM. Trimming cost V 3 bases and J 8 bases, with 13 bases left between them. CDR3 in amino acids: CASSFQGGRGYTF. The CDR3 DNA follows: TGTGCCAGCAGTTTTCAGGGAGGGAGAGGCTACACCTTC.

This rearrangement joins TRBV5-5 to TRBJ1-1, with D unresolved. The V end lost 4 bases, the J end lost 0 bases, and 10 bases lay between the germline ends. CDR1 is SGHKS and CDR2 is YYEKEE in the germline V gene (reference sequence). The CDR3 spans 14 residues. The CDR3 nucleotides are TGTGCCAGCAGCCCTACAGAGTTGAACACTGAAGCTTTCTTT. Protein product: CASSPTELNTEAFF.

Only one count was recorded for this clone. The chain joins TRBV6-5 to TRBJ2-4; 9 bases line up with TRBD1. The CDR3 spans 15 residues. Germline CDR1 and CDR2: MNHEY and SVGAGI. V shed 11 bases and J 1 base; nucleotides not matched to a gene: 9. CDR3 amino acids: CAPRRDRAAKNIQYF. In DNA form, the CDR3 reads TGTGCCCCCCGGAGGGACAGGGCGGCCAAAAACATTCAGTACTTC.

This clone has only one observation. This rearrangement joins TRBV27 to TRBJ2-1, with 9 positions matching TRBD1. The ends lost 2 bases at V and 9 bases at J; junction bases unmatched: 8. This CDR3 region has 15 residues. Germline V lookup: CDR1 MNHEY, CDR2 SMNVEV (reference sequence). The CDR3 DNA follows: TGTGCCAGCAGTTTACCCGACAGGGGGGCTAGTGAGCAGTTCTTC. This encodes CASSLPDRGASEQFF.

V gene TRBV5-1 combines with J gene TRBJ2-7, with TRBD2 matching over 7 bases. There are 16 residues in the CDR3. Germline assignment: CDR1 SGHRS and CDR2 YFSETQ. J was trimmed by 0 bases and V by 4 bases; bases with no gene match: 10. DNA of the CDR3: TGCGCCAGCAGCCTGCAACCGGGACTAAGCTCCTACGAGCAGTACTTC. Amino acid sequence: CASSLQPGLSSYEQYF.

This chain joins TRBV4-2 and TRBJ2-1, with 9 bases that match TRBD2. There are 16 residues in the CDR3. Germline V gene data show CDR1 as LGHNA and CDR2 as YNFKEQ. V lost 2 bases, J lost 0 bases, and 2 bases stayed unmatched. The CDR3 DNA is TGTGCCAGCAGCCAATTAGCGGGAGACTCCTACAATGAGCAGTTCTTC. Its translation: CASSQLAGDSYNEQFF.

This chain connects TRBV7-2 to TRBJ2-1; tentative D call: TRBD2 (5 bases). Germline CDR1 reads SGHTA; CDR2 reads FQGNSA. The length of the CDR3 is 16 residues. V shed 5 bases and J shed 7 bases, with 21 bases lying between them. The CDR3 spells CASSPSRSLALNEQFF. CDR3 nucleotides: TGTGCCAGCAGCCCCAGTAGGAGTCTAGCATTGAATGAGCAGTTCTTC.

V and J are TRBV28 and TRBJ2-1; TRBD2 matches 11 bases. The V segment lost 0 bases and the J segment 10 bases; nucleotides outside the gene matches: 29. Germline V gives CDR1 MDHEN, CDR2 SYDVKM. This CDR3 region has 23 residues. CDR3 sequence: CASSLWPYTSGRAPGQYNEEQFF. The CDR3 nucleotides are TGTGCCAGCAGTTTATGGCCCTACACTAGCGGGAGAGCCCCAGGTCAGTACAATGAGGAGCAGTTCTTC.

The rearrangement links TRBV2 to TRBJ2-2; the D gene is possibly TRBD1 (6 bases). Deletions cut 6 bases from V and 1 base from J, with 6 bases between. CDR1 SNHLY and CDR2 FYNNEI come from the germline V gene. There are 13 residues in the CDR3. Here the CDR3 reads CASRGQNTGELFF. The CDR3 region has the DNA TGTGCCAGCAGGGGACAGAACACCGGGGAGCTGTTTTTT.

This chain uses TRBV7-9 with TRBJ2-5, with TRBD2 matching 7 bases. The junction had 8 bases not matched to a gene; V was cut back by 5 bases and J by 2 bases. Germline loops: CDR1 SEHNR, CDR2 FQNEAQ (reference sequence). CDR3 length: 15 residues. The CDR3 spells CASSLGVGGQETQYF. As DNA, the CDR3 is TGTGCCAGCAGCCTGGGGGTCGGGGGGCAAGAGACCCAGTACTTC.

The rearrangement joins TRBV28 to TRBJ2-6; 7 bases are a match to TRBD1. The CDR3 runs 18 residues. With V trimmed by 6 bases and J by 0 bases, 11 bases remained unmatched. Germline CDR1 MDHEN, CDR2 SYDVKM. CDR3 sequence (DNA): TGTGCCAGCAGCACGCGAGGGGGCCGCTTCTCTGGGGCCAACGTCCTGACTTTC. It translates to CASSTRGGRFSGANVLTF. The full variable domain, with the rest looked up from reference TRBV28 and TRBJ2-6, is DVKVTQSSRYLVKRTGEKVFLECVQDMDHENMFWYRQDPGLGLRLIYFSYDVKMKEKGDIPEGYSVSREKKERFSLILESASTNQTSMYLCASSTRGGRFSGANVLTFGAGSRLTVL.

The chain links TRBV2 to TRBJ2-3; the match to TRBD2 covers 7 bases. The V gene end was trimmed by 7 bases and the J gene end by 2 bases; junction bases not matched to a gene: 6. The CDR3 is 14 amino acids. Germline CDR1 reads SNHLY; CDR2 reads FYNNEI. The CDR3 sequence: CASMSGINTDTQYF. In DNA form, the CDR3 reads TGTGCCAGCATGAGCGGGATAAACACAGATACGCAGTATTTT. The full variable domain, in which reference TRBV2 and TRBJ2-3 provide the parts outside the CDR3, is EPEVTQTPSHQVTQMGQEVILRCVPISNHLYFYWYRQILGQKVEFLVSFYNNEISEKSEIFDDQFSVERPDGSNFTLKIRSTKLEDSAMYFCASMSGINTDTQYFGPGTRLTVL.

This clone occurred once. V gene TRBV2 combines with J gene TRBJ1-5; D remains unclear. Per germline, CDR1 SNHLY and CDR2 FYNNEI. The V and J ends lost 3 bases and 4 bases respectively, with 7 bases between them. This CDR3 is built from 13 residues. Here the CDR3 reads CASSDWANQPQHF. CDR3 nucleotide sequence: TGTGCCAGCAGTGACTGGGCTAATCAGCCCCAGCATTTT.

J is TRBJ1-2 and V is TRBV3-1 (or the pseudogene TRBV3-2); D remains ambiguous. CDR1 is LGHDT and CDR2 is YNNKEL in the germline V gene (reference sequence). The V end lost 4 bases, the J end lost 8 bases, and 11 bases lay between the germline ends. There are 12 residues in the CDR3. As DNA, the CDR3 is TGTGCCAGCAGCCTTTACGGGGTAGGCTACACCTTC. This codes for CASSLYGVGYTF.

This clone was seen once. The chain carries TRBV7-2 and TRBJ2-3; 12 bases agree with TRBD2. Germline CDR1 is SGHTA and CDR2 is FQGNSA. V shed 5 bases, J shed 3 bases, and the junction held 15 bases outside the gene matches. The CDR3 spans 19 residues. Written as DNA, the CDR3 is TGTGCCAGCAGCCCGTTCGTTCTAGCGGGAGGGCCTCGTACAGATACGCAGTATTTT. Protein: CASSPFVLAGGPRTDTQYF.

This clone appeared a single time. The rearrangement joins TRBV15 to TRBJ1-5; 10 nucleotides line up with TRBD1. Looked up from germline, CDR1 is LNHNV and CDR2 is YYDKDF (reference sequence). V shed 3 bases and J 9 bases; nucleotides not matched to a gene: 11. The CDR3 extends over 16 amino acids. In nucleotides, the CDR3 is TGTGCCACCAGCAGCTACGCGGGACAGGGGAACCCGCCCCAGCATTTT. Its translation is CATSSYAGQGNPPQHF.

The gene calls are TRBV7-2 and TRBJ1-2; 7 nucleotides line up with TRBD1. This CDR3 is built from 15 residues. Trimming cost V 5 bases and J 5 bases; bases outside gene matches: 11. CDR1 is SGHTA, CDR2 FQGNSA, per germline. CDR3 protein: CASSVRDRFSYGYTF. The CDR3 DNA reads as TGTGCCAGCAGCGTCCGGGACAGATTCTCGTATGGCTACACCTTC.

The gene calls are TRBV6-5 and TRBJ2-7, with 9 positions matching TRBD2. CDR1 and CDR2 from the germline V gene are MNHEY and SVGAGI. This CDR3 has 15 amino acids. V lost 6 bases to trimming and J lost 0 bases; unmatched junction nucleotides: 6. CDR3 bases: TGTGCCAGCAGGCCTATACTAGCGGGCTCCTACGAGCAGTACTTC. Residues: CASRPILAGSYEQYF.

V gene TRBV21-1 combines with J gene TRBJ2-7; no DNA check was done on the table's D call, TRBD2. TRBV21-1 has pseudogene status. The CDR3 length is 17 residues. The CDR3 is CASSDQGLAGTFYEQYF. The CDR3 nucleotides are TGTGCCAGCAGCGACCAGGGGCTAGCGGGAACCTTCTACGAGCAGTACTTC.